The rows below give T cell receptor beta chains drawn from one sample of a study of vaccination effects on CD4 cells after COVID-19. The assay was immunoSEQ multiplex PCR, and TCRdb's table has in-frame clones only and misses some. This sample yields about 24,000 clones, of which around 69% are seen a single time; around 17% belongs to the top ten. These receptors have no identified antigens. This sample comprised CD4+ T cells from PBMCs cultured with SARS-CoV-2 spike peptides, obtained before COVID-19 vaccination. The source of these receptors is a human donor who had a prior SARS-CoV-2 infection. CDR3s include the opening cysteine and the closing phenylalanine or tryptophan. Fields, in order: clone size, D gene, J gene, V gene, CDR3 protein, CDR3 DNA. A D gene is named only where the DNA matches it firmly. Rows give clone size only sometimes, using once, few, many, or a class for an expanded clone.

few	.	TRBJ1-5	TRBV21-1	CASSKPNQPQHF	TGTGCCAGCAGCAAACCAAATCAGCCCCAGCATTTT
.	.	TRBJ2-1	TRBV6-5	CASGESSYNEQFF	TGTGCCAGCGGCGAGAGCTCCTACAATGAGCAGTTCTTC
.	TRBD2	TRBJ2-1	TRBV19	CASSIVSPGGISYNEQFF	TGTGCCAGTAGTATAGTGTCACCCGGGGGGATCTCCTACAATGAGCAGTTCTTC
.	TRBD2	TRBJ2-2	TRBV7-3	CASSLIAGYGELFF	TGTGCCAGCAGCTTGATAGCGGGTTACGGGGAGCTGTTTTTT
.	.	TRBJ2-3	TRBV28	CASSFHSTDTQYF	TGTGCCAGCAGTTTCCACAGCACAGATACGCAGTATTTT
.	.	TRBJ1-1	TRBV18	CASSPGVGGTEAFF	TGTGCCAGCTCACCAGGGGTAGGAGGCACTGAAGCTTTCTTT
few	.	TRBJ2-7	TRBV5-6	CASSPVGYTAYEQYF	TGTGCCAGCAGCCCTGTGGGGTACACCGCCTACGAGCAGTACTTC
.	TRBD2	TRBJ2-1	TRBV4-1	CASSQDWGLIAGGEEFF	TGCGCCAGCAGCCAAGATTGGGGCCTGATAGCGGGAGGGGAGGAGTTCTTC
.	TRBD1	TRBJ1-4	TRBV27	CASSRSGRGRGTGNEKLFF	TGTGCCAGCAGTAGATCGGGGAGGGGGCGGGGAACTGGTAATGAAAAACTGTTTTTT
.	.	TRBJ1-2	TRBV3-1/TRBV3-2	CASSQVVGGYGYTF	TGTGCCAGCAGCCAAGTGGTAGGGGGCTATGGCTACACCTTC
.	.	TRBJ2-5	TRBV11-3	CASRPQGAETQYF	TGTGCCAGCAGGCCGCAGGGTGCGGAGACCCAGTACTTC
.	TRBD1	TRBJ2-5	TRBV11-3	CASSLQGAPETQYF	TGTGCCAGCAGCTTACAGGGGGCTCCAGAGACCCAGTACTTC
.	TRBD2	TRBJ2-2	TRBV5-1	CASSRMTGRGYTGELFF	TGCGCCAGCAGCCGGATGACGGGGCGGGGGTACACCGGGGAGCTGTTTTTT
.	.	TRBJ2-5	TRBV24-1	CATAKTGETQYF	TGTGCCACCGCCAAGACAGGAGAGACCCAGTACTTC
.	.	TRBJ2-3	TRBV19	CASNRVQGTDTQYF	TGTGCCAGTAATCGTGTGCAGGGAACAGATACGCAGTATTTT
.	.	TRBJ2-7	TRBV7-9	CASSLGGGPYEQYF	TGTGCCAGCAGTTTGGGGGGGGGCCCCTACGAGCAGTACTTC
.	.	TRBJ2-2	TRBV7-3	CASSLHLDTGELFF	TGTGCCAGCAGCCTCCACCTGGACACCGGGGAGCTGTTTTTT
.	TRBD2	TRBJ2-2	TRBV10-2	CASRTSVNTGELFF	TGCGCCAGCCGGACTAGCGTGAACACCGGGGAGCTGTTTTTT
few	.	TRBJ2-3	TRBV5-6	CASSTGTVLSTDTQYF	TGTGCCAGCAGCACCGGGACTGTACTCAGCACAGATACGCAGTATTTT
.	.	TRBJ2-4	TRBV21-1	CASSKGGQGGGLITKNIQYF	TGTGCCAGCAGCAAAGGGGGACAGGGTGGTGGTCTTATAACCAAAAACATTCAGTACTTC
.	TRBD1	TRBJ1-1	TRBV5-1	CASSLTGGSNTEAFF	TGCGCCAGCAGTCTTACAGGGGGCTCGAACACTGAAGCTTTCTTT
.	.	TRBJ2-5	TRBV13	CASSRGQGEEETQYF	TGTGCCAGCAGCCGAGGCCAGGGGGAGGAAGAGACCCAGTACTTC
few	.	TRBJ2-2	TRBV5-1	CASSEDSTGELFF	TGCGCCAGCAGCGAAGATAGCACCGGGGAGCTGTTTTTT
.	.	TRBJ1-2	TRBV11-3	CASGSNSYGYTF	TGTGCCAGCGGATCTAACTCCTATGGCTACACCTTC
once	.	TRBJ1-4	TRBV11-2	CASSPSGRSPNEKLFF	TGTGCCAGCAGCCCCTCCGGGCGTAGCCCCAATGAAAAACTGTTTTTT
.	.	TRBJ2-5	TRBV5-1	CASSPDLAETQYF	TGCGCCAGCAGCCCGGACTTAGCGGAGACCCAGTACTTC
.	.	TRBJ1-1	TRBV2	CASSFFGPLNTEAFF	TGTGCCAGCAGTTTTTTTGGTCCCCTGAACACTGAAGCTTTCTTT
.	TRBD1	TRBJ1-5	TRBV15	CATSSLETGYDQPQHF	TGTGCCACCAGCAGTTTGGAGACAGGGTATGATCAGCCCCAGCATTTT
.	TRBD1	TRBJ2-5	TRBV6-1	CASSDGTARPQYF	TGTGCCAGCAGTGACGGGACAGCCAGACCCCAGTACTTC
.	.	TRBJ2-6	TRBV7-2	CASSHPFWGGLGGANVLTF	TGTGCCAGCAGCCACCCCTTCTGGGGAGGTCTAGGAGGGGCCAACGTCCTGACTTTC
.	TRBD2	TRBJ2-1	TRBV6-2/TRBV6-3	CASSYQREISYNEQFF	TGTGCCAGCAGTTATCAGCGGGAGATATCCTACAATGAGCAGTTCTTC
once	TRBD1	TRBJ2-7	TRBV2	CASRATGGVDEQYF	TGTGCCAGCAGGGCCACAGGGGGCGTCGACGAGCAGTACTTC
.	.	TRBJ1-1	TRBV7-9	CASSLGGGRNTEAFF	TGTGCCAGCAGCTTAGGCGGAGGGAGGAACACTGAAGCTTTCTTT
.	TRBD1	TRBJ2-1	TRBV2	CASRGRTGIYNEQFF	TGTGCCAGCCGCGGCCGGACAGGGATTTACAATGAGCAGTTCTTC
medium-sized	TRBD2	TRBJ2-4	TRBV5-6	CASSPSVVAGKNIQYF	TGTGCCAGCAGCCCAAGTGTGGTAGCGGGCAAAAACATTCAGTACTTC
.	TRBD1	TRBJ1-2	TRBV5-1	CASSTSPGTGNYGYTF	TGCGCCAGCAGCACCAGTCCCGGGACAGGGAACTATGGCTACACCTTC
few	TRBD1	TRBJ1-2	TRBV3-1/TRBV3-2	CASSQTGQGGGYTF	TGTGCCAGCAGCCAAACTGGACAGGGGGGCGGCTACACCTTC
.	.	TRBJ1-5	TRBV2	CASSDSENQPQHF	TGTGCCAGCAGTGATTCAGAGAATCAGCCCCAGCATTTT
.	TRBD2	TRBJ2-3	TRBV7-2	CASSLQVAGGDTQYF	TGTGCCAGCAGCCTACAAGTAGCGGGAGGGGATACGCAGTATTTT
once	TRBD2	TRBJ2-1	TRBV30	CAWNRGRAIGKTYNEQFF	TGTGCCTGGAACCGCGGGAGGGCCATTGGGAAAACCTACAATGAGCAGTTCTTC
.	.	TRBJ1-2	TRBV3-1/TRBV3-2	CASSQWGTGQNYGYTF	TGTGCCAGCAGCCAATGGGGAACAGGGCAAAACTATGGCTACACCTTC
.	TRBD1	TRBJ1-2	TRBV4-1	CASSQPSRQGPRDYGYTF	TGCGCCAGCAGCCAACCCTCCAGACAGGGACCCAGGGACTATGGCTACACCTTC
.	TRBD2	TRBJ2-3	TRBV18	CASSPRTSGVVDTQYF	TGTGCCAGCTCACCACGGACTAGCGGGGTTGTAGATACGCAGTATTTT
.	.	TRBJ1-2	TRBV20-1	CSARWGAGYTF	TGCAGTGCTAGGTGGGGAGCTGGCTACACCTTC
.	.	TRBJ1-2	TRBV6-5	CASSYSGGGPYYGYTF	TGTGCCAGCAGTTACTCGGGCGGGGGGCCGTACTATGGCTACACCTTC
.	TRBD2	TRBJ2-3	TRBV24-1	CATSDQRLASGRADTQYF	TGTGCCACCAGTGACCAGCGACTAGCGTCCGGACGCGCAGATACGCAGTATTTT
.	.	TRBJ2-7	TRBV5-1	CASSSTGSSYEQYF	TGCGCCAGCAGCTCGACCGGGAGCTCCTACGAGCAGTACTTC
.	TRBD1	TRBJ1-5	TRBV30	CAWSPTGVQPQHF	TGTGCCTGGAGCCCGACAGGGGTTCAGCCCCAGCATTTT
.	TRBD2	TRBJ2-1	TRBV19	CASMGLAGGNSYNEQFF	TGTGCCAGTATGGGGCTAGCGGGGGGAAACTCCTACAATGAGCAGTTCTTC
.	TRBD1	TRBJ1-1	TRBV4-1	CASSQGWTGVTEAFF	TGCGCCAGCAGCCAAGGTTGGACAGGGGTCACTGAAGCTTTCTTT
.	.	TRBJ2-3	TRBV2	CASTWGTSTDTQYF	TGTGCCAGCACGTGGGGAACTAGCACAGATACGCAGTATTTT
once	TRBD2	TRBJ2-7	TRBV10-3	CAIMWTSGSRLDEQYF	TGTGCCATCATGTGGACTAGCGGGAGTCGTCTGGACGAGCAGTACTTC
.	TRBD2	TRBJ2-3	TRBV7-3	CASSPAGLAGVADTQYF	TGTGCCAGCAGCCCCGCCGGACTAGCGGGAGTGGCAGATACGCAGTATTTT